There are a few counts of the clone carrying this TCR beta chain. As yet, its antigen is unknown. This record comes from a study of Graves' ophthalmopathy and Graves' hyperthyroidism. Whole-study results and caveats: Ophthalmopathy versus stable hyperthyroidism: 13-signature model gave 85% to 90% sensitivity, 81.08% specificity. Blood also harbored most expanded thyroid clonotypes above 0.001 frequency.

RNA transcripts served as template for amplifying TCR beta CDR3 sequences. Investigators did first-round RT-PCR with HTBI primers, then second-round multiplex PCR. MiXCR, run by TCRdb on the multiplex PCR reads, gives a single entry per CDR3 protein. The sample comprises some 1.1 million distinct CDR3 sequences, about 36% of which are singletons, and 11% rests with the top ten. This CDR3 spans 16 amino acids. Germline V lookup: CDR1 DFQATT, CDR2 SNEGSKA (reference sequence). The trim removed 5 bases at V and 3 bases at J, leaving 13 bases unmatched. Hyperthyroidism patients, aged 18 to 65, were newly diagnosed, under 2 months' duration. Lactation, pregnancy, uncontrolled infections and other autoimmune diseases were all grounds for excluding patients.

The clonotype was recovered from an adult man with Graves' hyperthyroidism. This rearrangement joins TRBV20-1 to TRBJ2-7; 10 nucleotides match TRBD2. Sequencing was done on a sample of peripheral blood or thyroid tissue (not recorded which). The chain's CDR3 is CSAGPGLAWNLYEQYF. The CDR3 bases are TGCAGTGCTGGGCCGGGACTAGCGTGGAACCTCTACGAGCAGTACTTC.